The 11 T cell receptor beta chains listed next were all sequenced from one sample in a study of human T cells and chemical hapten exposure. TCRdb re-derived calls from the RACE reads in MiXCR, one entry per CDR3 protein. The data show approximately 180,000 distinct CDR3 sequences, about 31% seen once. Time point meaning: pre-sensitization, week 0. Documented treatment: therapeutic diphenylcyclopropenone sensitization with weekly scalp DPC. The specimen comprised whole blood, sampled in connection with sensitization to the hapten diphenylcyclopropenone (DPC). These receptors came from a woman under 40 with alopecia areata. Some clones in this sample may be carry-over from other donors' samples.

This sequence joins TRBV5-1 and TRBJ2-3; 8 bases line up with TRBD2. V gave up 0 bases and J gave up 4 bases; unmatched junction bases: 7. The CDR3 has 16 amino acids. Germline V CDR1 and CDR2: SGHRS, YFSETQ. The CDR3 DNA reads as TGCGCCAGCAGCTTGGCTGGGACTAGTGGGGCAGATACGCAGTATTTT. Encoded protein: CASSLAGTSGADTQYF. The whole variable domain, remainder taken from reference TRBV5-1 and TRBJ2-3, is KAGVTQTPRYLIKTRGQQVTLSCSPISGHRSVSWYQQTPGQGLQFLFEYFSETQRNKGNFPGRFSGRQFSNSRSEMNVSTLELGDSALYLCASSLAGTSGADTQYFGPGTRLTVL.

The chain links TRBV2 to TRBJ1-1; a possible D gene is TRBD1 (6 bases). The length of the CDR3 is 15 residues. CDR1 SNHLY and CDR2 FYNNEI come from the germline V gene. V dropped 6 bases and J dropped 1 base, with 15 bases sitting between them. CDR3 sequence: CASRLGGFRNTEAFF. The CDR3 nucleotides read TGTGCCAGCAGACTCGGGGGCTTCAGGAACACTGAAGCTTTCTTT.

This clonotype was seen a few times. This chain links TRBV7-2 with TRBJ1-1; 8 positions agree with TRBD1. Germline lookup yields CDR1 SGHTA and CDR2 FQGNSA. V gave up 2 bases and J gave up 5 bases; unmatched junction bases: 4. The CDR3 has 14 residues. The DNA for the CDR3 is TGTGCCAGCAGCTTACAGGGGGCCCGGACTGAAGCTTTCTTT. Amino acids: CASSLQGARTEAFF. The full variable domain, rest sourced from reference TRBV7-2 and TRBJ1-1, is GAGVSQSPSNKVTEKGKDVELRCDPISGHTALYWYRQSLGQGLEFLIYFQGNSAPDKSGLPSDRFSAERTGGSVSTLTIQRTQQEDSAVYLCASSLQGARTEAFFGQGTRLTVV.

The CDR3 protein is CAISGGQPNYGYTF. CDR3 coding DNA: TGTGCCATCAGTGGGGGCCAGCCTAACTATGGCTACACCTTC. The chain joins TRBV10-3 to TRBJ1-2; tentative D call: TRBD1 (5 bases). Deletions cut 4 bases from V and 0 bases from J, with 9 bases between. The CDR3 is 14 residues long. The germline V gene has CDR1 ENHRY and CDR2 SYGVKD.

The J gene is TRBJ1-4, the V gene TRBV28, with D possibly matching TRBD1 (5 bases). CDR1 MDHEN and CDR2 SYDVKM come from the germline V gene. Trimming shortened V by 6 bases and J by 3 bases, and 11 bases separated the two germline ends. This CDR3 comprises 14 residues. The CDR3 nucleotides read TGTGCCAGCAGGCCGGGGGGGGCTAATGAAAAACTGTTTTTT. It yields the protein CASRPGGANEKLFF. Based on the CDR3 plus reference TRBV28 and TRBJ1-4, the full variable domain is DVKVTQSSRYLVKRTGEKVFLECVQDMDHENMFWYRQDPGLGLRLIYFSYDVKMKEKGDIPEGYSVSREKKERFSLILESASTNQTSMYLCASRPGGANEKLFFGSGTQLSVL.

The chain employs TRBV11-1 and TRBJ1-1; D is possibly TRBD1 (5 bases). The V and J ends lost 4 bases and 8 bases respectively, with 14 bases between them. This CDR3 has 13 amino acids. CDR1 SGHAT and CDR2 FQDESV come from the germline V gene (reference sequence). The CDR3 is CASSSRGAVEAFF. The DNA for the CDR3 is TGTGCCAGCAGCTCCCGCGGGGCAGTAGAAGCTTTCTTT.

The CDR3: CASSRARQTGYGYTF. CDR3 DNA sequence: TGTGCCAGCAGTCGGGCTCGCCAGACAGGTTATGGCTACACCTTC. The chain has TRBV6-2 or TRBV6-3 and TRBJ1-2; a possible D gene is TRBD1 (6 bases). Trimming left V 5 bases short and J 5 bases short, with 18 bases between. Germline CDR1 is MNHEY and CDR2 is SVGEGT. CDR3 length: 15 residues.

This clonotype was detected ten times or more. The CDR3 DNA follows: TGCAGTGCTAGAGATCGGACAGGGAGAACTGAAGCTTTCTTT. Translating gives CSARDRTGRTEAFF. The chain is built from TRBV20-1 and TRBJ1-1; 8 nucleotides line up with TRBD1. There are 14 residues in the CDR3. CDR1 is DFQATT, CDR2 SNEGSKA, per germline (reference sequence). Trimming cost V 0 bases and J 5 bases; bases outside gene matches: 5.

The chain employs TRBV28 and TRBJ1-1, with 9 positions matching TRBD1. V gave up 6 bases and J gave up 4 bases; unmatched junction bases: 9. Per germline, CDR1 MDHEN and CDR2 SYDVKM. The CDR3 runs 15 residues. CDR3 DNA: TGTGCCAGCAGCACACAGGGGGCTGGAAGCACTGAAGCTTTCTTT. This gives the protein CASSTQGAGSTEAFF.

This clonotype showed up just a few times. The V gene is TRBV11-2, the J gene TRBJ1-2; D remains ambiguous. Germline V gene sequence: CDR1 SGHAT, CDR2 FQNNGV. V was pared by 4 bases and J by 4 bases, with 7 bases between. This CDR3 spans 12 amino acids. CDR3 nucleotide sequence: TGTGCCAGCAGCTCCGAGGCCTATGGCTACACCTTC. It translates to CASSSEAYGYTF.

This clonotype has a handful of counts. The chain combines TRBV29-1 with TRBJ1-1; D not certain. Germline assignment: CDR1 SQVTM and CDR2 ANQGSEA. This CDR3 region has 13 residues. V shed 5 bases and J shed 5 bases, with 15 bases lying between them. The CDR3 reads CSVRGSGWTEAFF. The CDR3 nucleotides are TGCAGCGTTAGAGGGTCGGGATGGACTGAAGCTTTCTTT.